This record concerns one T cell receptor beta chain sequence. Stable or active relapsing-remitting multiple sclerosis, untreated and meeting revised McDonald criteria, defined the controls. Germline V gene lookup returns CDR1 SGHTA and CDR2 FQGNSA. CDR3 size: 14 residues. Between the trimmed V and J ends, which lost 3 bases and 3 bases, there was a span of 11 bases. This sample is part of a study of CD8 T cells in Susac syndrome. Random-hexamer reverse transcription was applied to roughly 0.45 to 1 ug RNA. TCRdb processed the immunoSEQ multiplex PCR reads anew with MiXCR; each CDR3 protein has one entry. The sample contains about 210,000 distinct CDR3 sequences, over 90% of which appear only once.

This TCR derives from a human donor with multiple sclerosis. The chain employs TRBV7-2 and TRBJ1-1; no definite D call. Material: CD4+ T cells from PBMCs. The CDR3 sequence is CASSLELSDTEAFF. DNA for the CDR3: TGTGCCAGCAGCTTGGAGCTCTCGGACACTGAAGCTTTCTTT.